The 9 T cell receptor beta chains below all came from one sample that was sequenced in a study of blood T cell repertoires in COVID-19. The repertoire was sequenced with immunoSEQ multiplex PCR; TCRdb's copy has only in-frame clones and lacks some. In the table there are 220,000 or so clones, around 81% of which are singletons. The sequenced sample consisted of peripheral blood. The receptors stem from a woman aged 55-70 years with acute or convalescent COVID-19.

This chain joins TRBV7-3 and TRBJ2-2, with TRBD1 as a possible D gene (5 bases). V gave up 3 bases and J gave up 5 bases, with 7 bases separating them. Germline values: CDR1 SGHTA, CDR2 FQGTGA. This CDR3 has 13 residues. CDR3 protein: CASSFQGTGELFF. The CDR3 coding sequence is TGTGCCAGCAGCTTTCAGGGAACCGGGGAGCTGTTTTTT.

Concerning this clone: Other DNA sequences in the sample encode the same CDR3. The genes are TRBV6-5 and TRBJ1-2, with 11 bases lining up with TRBD1. Trimming removed 4 bases from V and 6 bases from J; junction bases left unmatched: 4. CDR1 MNHEY and CDR2 SVGAGI come from the germline V gene. This CDR3 is built from 14 residues. The CDR3 bases are TGTGCCAGCAGTTTGGACAGGGGGCTAGATGGCTACACCTTC. It codes for CASSLDRGLDGYTF.

V and J are TRBV10-3 and TRBJ2-1; TRBD2 matches at 7 bases. CDR1 and CDR2 from the germline V gene are ENHRY and SYGVKD. V trimming: 10 bases; J trimming: 4 bases; junction bases outside the gene matches: 7. The CDR3 totals 13 residues. Written as DNA, the CDR3 is TGTGCCACCGACAGCGGGGAGTACAATGAGCAGTTCTTC. The encoded protein is CATDSGEYNEQFF.

The J gene is TRBJ2-7, the V gene TRBV7-9; the D gene is possibly TRBD1 (6 bases). The length of the CDR3 is 11 residues. V was trimmed by 10 bases and J by 5 bases, leaving 12 bases between them. Germline CDR1 reads SEHNR; CDR2 reads FQNEAQ (reference sequence). CDR3 bases: TGTGCCATACAGGGTTCCCACGAGCAGTACTTC. This codes for CAIQGSHEQYF. The full variable domain, rest sourced from reference TRBV7-9 and TRBJ2-7, is DTGVSQNPRHKITKRGQNVTFRCDPISEHNRLYWYRQTLGQGPEFLTYFQNEAQLEKSRLLSDRFSAERPKGSFSTLEIQRTEQGDSAMYLCAIQGSHEQYFGPGTRLTVT.

This chain uses TRBV6-5 with TRBJ1-1; 8 nucleotides agree with TRBD1. The trim removed 5 bases at V and 5 bases at J, leaving 10 bases unmatched. This CDR3 is built from 15 residues. Germline V gene data show CDR1 as MNHEY and CDR2 as SVGAGI. The CDR3 bases are TGTGCCAGCAGTCGAACTATGACAGGGGAAACTGAAGCTTTCTTT. As protein: CASSRTMTGETEAFF.

The chain carries TRBV14 and TRBJ1-1; no clear D gene. This CDR3 spans 12 amino acids. In germline, CDR1 is SGHDN, CDR2 FVKESK. V was pared by 4 bases and J by 5 bases, with 8 bases between. CDR3: CASSPIRTEAFF. CDR3 nucleotide sequence: TGTGCCAGCAGCCCGATCAGGACTGAAGCTTTCTTT.

V is TRBV21-1 and J is TRBJ2-7; the table's TRBD2 call for D was not verified on the DNA. TRBV21-1 is reported as a pseudogene. The CDR3 loop spans 14 amino acids. CDR3 nucleotides: TGTGCCAGCAGCAAATATTATCGGGCCTACGAGCAGTACTTC. Protein sequence: CASSKYYRAYEQYF.

This clone was recorded a few times. The chain recombines TRBV5-4 with TRBJ1-2, with D unclear. The CDR3 spans 13 residues. Germline values: CDR1 SGHNT, CDR2 YYREEE (reference sequence). Between the trimmed V and J ends, which lost 1 base and 4 bases, there was a span of 8 bases. The CDR3 DNA is TGTGCCAGCAGCTTGTCCACAGTCTATGGCTACACCTTC. Residues: CASSLSTVYGYTF.

This clone was observed once. The rearrangement joins TRBV3-1 (or the pseudogene TRBV3-2) to TRBJ1-4; D is perhaps TRBD1 (6 bases). Per the germline V gene, CDR1 is LGHDT and CDR2 is YNNKEL (reference sequence). Trimming removed 4 bases from V and 6 bases from J, with 12 bases in between. The CDR3 totals 14 residues. The CDR3 here is CASSLAGGDEKLFF. CDR3 DNA sequence: TGTGCCAGCAGCCTAGCGGGGGGCGATGAAAAACTGTTTTTT.